Listed here are 15 T cell receptor beta chains from one sample, sequenced in a study of regulatory T cells in long-lasting Graves disease. Arm-PCR of CDR3 regions and iRepertoire HTBI primers were the basis on which TCR beta libraries were built. Each CDR3 protein is one row after TCRdb ran MiXCR on the multiplex PCR reads. The table includes approximately 350,000 distinct CDR3 sequences, 16% detected once. This sample's time point: newly diagnosed GD, antithyroid drugs for less than 3 months. Making the TCR library involved RNA that had been extracted from PBMCs. These data also formed part of another study, on T cells in Graves' hyperthyroidism and ophthalmopathy.

The material was peripheral blood mononuclear cells (PBMCs), obtained at new diagnosis, from a patient treated with antithyroid drugs. All receptors come from a man aged 35 to 55 with Graves disease.

Turning to this clonotype: A much larger clone differs from this one at a single base, so this may be a read error. V usage is TRBV7-2 and J usage is TRBJ2-1; the match to TRBD2 covers 7 bases. The CDR3 runs 14 residues. Germline CDR1 reads SGHTA; CDR2 reads FQGNSA. CDR3 residues: CASSSPTSLNEQSF. The CDR3 DNA is TGTGCCAGCAGCAGTCCGACTAGCCTCAATGAGCAGTCCTTC.

This clonotype was seen at least ten times. The V call is TRBV6-5, the J call TRBJ1-1; D is perhaps TRBD1 (5 bases). Germline V lookup: CDR1 MNHEY, CDR2 SVGAGI. The V end lost 0 bases, the J end lost 7 bases, and 15 bases lay between the germline ends. The CDR3 runs 15 residues. The CDR3 DNA reads as TGTGCCAGCAGTTACTCGAGAAGGGGTTACGGTGAAGCTTTCTTT. Translating gives CASSYSRRGYGEAFF.

CDR3 loop: CSAPSLGGGLNYNEQFF. CDR3 bases: TGCAGTGCTCCCTCGCTGGGCGGGGGCCTTAACTACAATGAGCAGTTCTTC. J is TRBJ2-1 and V is TRBV20-1; tentative D call: TRBD2 (7 bases). Trimming cost V 5 bases and J 3 bases, with 23 bases left between them. Germline-derived CDR1 and CDR2 are DFQATT and SNEGSKA (reference sequence). The CDR3 contains 17 residues.

A few counts support this clonotype. The J gene is TRBJ1-6, the V gene TRBV4-1; D is perhaps TRBD1 (5 bases). CDR1 MGHRA and CDR2 YSYEKL come from the germline V gene. Trimming removed 0 bases from V and 9 bases from J, with 12 bases in between. The CDR3 is 15 amino acids. The CDR3 loop is CASSQEEGFGSPLHF. CDR3 sequence (DNA): TGCGCCAGCAGCCAAGAGGAGGGGTTCGGTTCACCCCTCCACTTT.

The gene calls are TRBV28 and TRBJ2-3; D call uncertain. Germline V CDR1 and CDR2: MDHEN, SYDVKM. This CDR3 is 19 amino acids long. Trimming took 5 bases from V and 0 from J, leaving 24 bases between them. Here the CDR3 reads CASSPSSQITTHSTDTQYF. CDR3 sequence (DNA): TGTGCCAGCAGTCCCAGTTCACAGATTACCACCCATAGCACAGATACGCAGTATTTT.

This clonotype was observed at least ten times. The chain has TRBV7-2 and TRBJ2-3; no clear D gene. V shed 3 bases and J shed 3 bases, with 10 bases lying between them. Per the germline V gene, CDR1 is SGHTA and CDR2 is FQGNSA. CDR3 size: 14 residues. DNA of the CDR3: TGTGCCAGCAGCTTGAGAACTACTACAGATACGCAGTATTTT. Amino acids: CASSLRTTTDTQYF.

There are a few counts of this clonotype. The chain joins TRBV7-2 to TRBJ2-3; 16 bases map to TRBD2. The CDR3 contains 18 residues. Germline V gene data show CDR1 as SGHTA and CDR2 as FQGNSA. V was pared by 5 bases and J by 4 bases, with 9 bases of the junction left unmatched. The CDR3 DNA reads TGTGCCAGCAGCCCACAAGGGACTAGCGGGGGGGGGGCAGATACGCAGTATTTT. As protein: CASSPQGTSGGGADTQYF.

The chain uses TRBV5-1 and TRBJ2-5; no clear D. The CDR3 sequence is 15 residues long. V was trimmed by 1 base and J by 4 bases, leaving 14 bases between them. Germline CDR1 and CDR2: SGHRS and YFSETQ. The CDR3 DNA follows: TGCGCCAGCAGCTTGCGCGGCCAGCCTCTAGAGACCCAGTACTTC. Protein product: CASSLRGQPLETQYF.

This clonotype was detected ten times or more. This chain joins TRBV12-3 or TRBV12-4 and TRBJ2-1; a possible D gene is TRBD2 (6 bases). The CDR3 runs 20 residues. The V gene lost 6 bases and the J gene lost 4 bases, with 31 bases spanning the gap. The CDR3 reads CASRPRVSGPISKLYNEQFF. The CDR3 DNA is TGTGCCAGCAGGCCTCGGGTTAGCGGCCCTATTAGCAAACTATACAATGAGCAGTTCTTC.

The chain joins TRBV9 to TRBJ2-5, with unresolved D. The CDR3 consists of 13 residues. V lost 0 bases, J lost 4 bases, and 7 bases lay in between. Looked up from germline, CDR1 is SGDLS and CDR2 is YYNGEE. The CDR3 protein is CASSVGIRETQYF. CDR3 coding DNA: TGTGCCAGCAGCGTAGGGATCAGAGAGACCCAGTACTTC.

The J gene is TRBJ1-5, the V gene TRBV20-1; 8 nucleotides line up with TRBD1. J gave up 3 bases and V 2 bases, and 3 bases lay outside the gene matches. The CDR3 runs to 14 residues. Germline CDR1 and CDR2: DFQATT and SNEGSKA (reference sequence). The CDR3 here is CSARSGQANQPQHF. The CDR3 coding sequence is TGCAGTGCTAGATCGGGACAGGCCAATCAGCCCCAGCATTTT.

This clonotype has only a few counts. The junction departs from the called germline gene at one end, perhaps through a read error. This rearrangement joins TRBV5-1 to TRBJ2-2; D gene ambiguous. The CDR3 consists of 12 residues. CDR1 and CDR2 (germline): SGHRS, YFSETQ. The CDR3 DNA is TGTGCCAGCAGCGTGCAACTCGGGGAGCTGTTTTTT. This translates into CASSVQLGELFF.

The chain joins TRBV6-4 to TRBJ2-3; 9 bases fit TRBD2. The germline CDR1 and CDR2 sequences are MRHNA and SNTAGT. The V gene end was trimmed by 4 bases and the J gene end by 6 bases; junction bases not matched to a gene: 5. This CDR3 has 14 residues. CDR3 loop: CASSASGDLDTQYF. CDR3 bases: TGTGCCAGCAGTGCTAGCGGGGACCTCGATACGCAGTATTTT.

This clonotype has ten or more counts. Here the CDR3 reads CSVVGRAWGTDTQYF. The CDR3 DNA sequence: TGCAGCGTTGTGGGCAGGGCGTGGGGCACAGATACGCAGTATTTT. The chain joins TRBV29-1 to TRBJ2-3; weak D call: TRBD1 (5 bases). Deletions cut 4 bases from V and 1 base from J, with 15 bases between. Germline CDR1 and CDR2: SQVTM and ANQGSEA. The length of the CDR3 is 15 residues.

The chain employs TRBV19 and TRBJ2-1; TRBD1 is a possible D gene (8 bases). This CDR3 is 14 amino acids long. Trimming removed 3 bases from V and 7 bases from J, with 13 bases in between. Germline CDR1 is LNHDA and CDR2 is SQIVND (reference sequence). CDR3 amino acids: CASSIDRGGNEQFF. CDR3 in DNA: TGTGCCAGTAGTATCGACAGGGGAGGGAATGAGCAGTTCTTC.